This T cell receptor (beta chain) was obtained from a study of blood T cell repertoires in COVID-19. The assay was immunoSEQ multiplex PCR, and TCRdb's table has in-frame clones only and misses some. The sample holds roughly 150,000 clones, approximately 85% seen once. The CDR3 runs 17 residues. From germline, CDR1 is SGHDN and CDR2 FVKESK. The V end was cut by 3 bases, the J end by 4 bases, with 19 bases between. The sample taken for sequencing was peripheral blood. The gene calls are TRBV14 and TRBJ2-1, with D possibly TRBD2 on 6 matching bases. The sequence was collected from a man aged 60 to 75 with active or convalescent COVID-19. The CDR3 region is CASSQSGFQRLYNEQFF. The CDR3 DNA is TGTGCCAGCAGCCAGAGCGGGTTCCAGAGATTATACAATGAGCAGTTCTTC. Combining the CDR3 with reference TRBV14 and TRBJ2-1 gives the whole variable domain EAGVTQFPSHSVIEKGQTVTLRCDPISGHDNLYWYRRVMGKEIKFLLHFVKESKQDESGMPNNRFLAERTGGTYSTLKVQPAELEDSGVYFCASSQSGFQRLYNEQFFGPGTRLTVL.